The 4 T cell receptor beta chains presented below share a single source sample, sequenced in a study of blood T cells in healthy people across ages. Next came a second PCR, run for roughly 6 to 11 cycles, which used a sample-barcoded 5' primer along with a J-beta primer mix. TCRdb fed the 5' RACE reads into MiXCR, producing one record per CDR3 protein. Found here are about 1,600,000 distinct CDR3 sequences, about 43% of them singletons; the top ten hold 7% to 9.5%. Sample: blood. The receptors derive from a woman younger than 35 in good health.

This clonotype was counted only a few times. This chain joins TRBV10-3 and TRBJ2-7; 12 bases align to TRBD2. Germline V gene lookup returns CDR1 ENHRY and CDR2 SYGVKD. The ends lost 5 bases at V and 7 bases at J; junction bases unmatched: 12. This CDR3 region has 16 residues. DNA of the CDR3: TGTGCCATCAGTCCCGGACTAGCGGGGTCATACAATGAGCAGTACTTC. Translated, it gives CAISPGLAGSYNEQYF.

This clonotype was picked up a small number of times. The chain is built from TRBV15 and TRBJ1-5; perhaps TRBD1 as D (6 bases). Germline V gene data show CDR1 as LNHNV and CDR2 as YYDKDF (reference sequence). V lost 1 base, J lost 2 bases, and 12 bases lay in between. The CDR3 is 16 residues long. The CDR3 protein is CATSRVGAGGNQPQHF. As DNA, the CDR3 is TGTGCCACCAGCAGAGTCGGGGCAGGGGGCAATCAGCCCCAGCATTTT.

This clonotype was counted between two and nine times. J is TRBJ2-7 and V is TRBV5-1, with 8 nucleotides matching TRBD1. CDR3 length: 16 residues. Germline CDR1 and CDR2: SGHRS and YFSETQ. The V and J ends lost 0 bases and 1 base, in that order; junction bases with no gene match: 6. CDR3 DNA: TGCGCCAGCAGCTTGGCCGGGCAGGGGGCGTCCTACGAGCAGTACTTC. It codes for CASSLAGQGASYEQYF.

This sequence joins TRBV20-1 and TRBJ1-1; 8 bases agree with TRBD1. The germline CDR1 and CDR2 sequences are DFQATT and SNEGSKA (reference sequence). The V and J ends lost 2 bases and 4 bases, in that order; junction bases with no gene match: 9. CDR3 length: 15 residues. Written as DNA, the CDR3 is TGCAGTGCTAGACCCCTCGGACAGGGTGTCACTGAAGCTTTCTTT. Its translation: CSARPLGQGVTEAFF.